A selection of T cell receptor beta chains follows, all from one sample in a study of cytomegalovirus exposure and HLA in healthy donors. The table came from immunoSEQ multiplex PCR; TCRdb's copy has only in-frame clones and leaves some out. The sample table sets out roughly 27,000 clones. Sequencing was done on a sample of PBMCs. The receptors were sampled from a man younger than 40 in good health and CMV-seronegative. The CDR3 runs from the conserved cysteine through the conserved F or W. The D gene is left open where the match is weak.

v_call	d_call	j_call	cdr3_aa	cdr3_nt
TRBV7-3	TRBD1	TRBJ2-1	CASSWDRVSEQFF	TGTGCCAGCAGCTGGGACAGGGTAAGCGAGCAGTTCTTC
TRBV19	NA	TRBJ1-2	CASSTLGGALYGYTF	TGTGCCAGTAGTACGCTGGGGGGAGCACTCTATGGCTACACCTTC
TRBV7-3	TRBD1	TRBJ2-5	CASSLIPWTGVGRETQYF	TGTGCCAGCAGCTTAATCCCCTGGACAGGCGTGGGAAGAGAGACCCAGTACTTC
TRBV9	TRBD1	TRBJ2-5	CASSVATGGIETQYF	TGTGCCAGCAGCGTAGCCACAGGGGGCATAGAGACCCAGTACTTC
TRBV30	TRBD2	TRBJ2-7	CACTRGSGSSYEQYF	TGTGCCTGTACCCGGGGTAGCGGGAGCTCCTACGAGCAGTACTTC
TRBV27	TRBD2	TRBJ2-7	CASSLRTSGISYEQYF	TGTGCCAGCAGTTTACGGACTAGCGGTATTTCCTACGAGCAGTACTTC
TRBV13	NA	TRBJ2-1	CASTSQRSEQFF	TGTGCCAGCACCTCCCAGCGGTCCGAGCAGTTCTTC
TRBV19	NA	TRBJ2-6	CASDTGFRFSGANVLTF	TGTGCCAGTGATACAGGCTTCAGATTCTCTGGGGCCAACGTCCTGACTTTC
TRBV7-9	NA	TRBJ2-3	CASERGSSDTQYF	TGTGCCAGCGAAAGGGGGTCTTCAGATACGCAGTATTTT
TRBV2	TRBD2	TRBJ2-1	CASCLAGLDGNEQFF	TGTGCCAGCTGTCTAGCGGGACTCGATGGCAATGAGCAGTTCTTC
TRBV5-4	TRBD2	TRBJ2-5	CASSRGTSTAQETQYF	TGTGCCAGCAGCCGGGGGACTAGTACAGCTCAAGAGACCCAGTACTTC
TRBV6-5	NA	TRBJ2-2	CASTRRDTGELFF	TGTGCCAGCACCCGGCGGGACACCGGGGAGCTGTTTTTT
TRBV27	TRBD2	TRBJ2-3	CASKGSGFGTDTQYF	TGTGCCAGCAAGGGTAGCGGGTTCGGTACAGATACGCAGTATTTT
TRBV13	TRBD1	TRBJ1-1	CASRDTGEKGNTEAFF	TGTGCCAGCAGGGATACAGGGGAGAAAGGGAACACTGAAGCTTTCTTT
TRBV27	NA	TRBJ1-1	CASSYYYQKRGTEAFF	TGTGCCAGCAGCTACTACTACCAAAAACGGGGCACTGAAGCTTTCTTT
TRBV23-1	TRBD2	TRBJ2-2	CASSARTSGFPGELFF	TGCGCCAGCAGTGCCAGGACTAGCGGCTTCCCCGGGGAGCTGTTTTTT
TRBV5-6	TRBD2	TRBJ2-2	CASSLGLAGVLTGELFF	TGTGCCAGCAGCTTGGGACTAGCGGGAGTTCTCACCGGGGAGCTGTTTTTT
TRBV29-1	TRBD2	TRBJ2-3	CSVVGLAGPTDTQYF	TGCAGCGTGGTTGGACTAGCGGGGCCCACAGATACGCAGTATTTT
TRBV9	NA	TRBJ2-3	CASSQSLDTQYF	TGTGCCAGCAGCCAGTCCTTGGATACGCAGTATTTT
TRBV9	NA	TRBJ1-2	CASSTILTVYGYTF	TGTGCCAGCAGCACAATACTGACAGTCTATGGCTACACCTTC
TRBV9	NA	TRBJ1-4	CASSVTATNEKLFF	TGTGCCAGCAGCGTGACAGCAACTAATGAAAAACTGTTTTTT
TRBV5-1	NA	TRBJ2-7	CASSRGSSSYEQYF	TGCGCCAGCAGCCGGGGTTCGAGCTCCTACGAGCAGTACTTC
TRBV27	TRBD1	TRBJ1-4	CASKQWTGPPGTNEKLFF	TGTGCCTCCAAGCAGTGGACAGGGCCTCCCGGTACCAATGAAAAACTGTTTTTT
TRBV7-8	TRBD2	TRBJ2-1	CASSLRLAGSFEQFF	TGTGCCAGCAGCTTAAGACTAGCGGGATCATTTGAGCAGTTCTTC
TRBV6-1	TRBD1	TRBJ2-5	CASNRQGAGQETQYF	TGTGCCAGCAATAGACAGGGGGCAGGACAGGAGACCCAGTACTTC
TRBV28	TRBD1	TRBJ1-2	CASSTTGTGNYGYTF	TGTGCCAGCAGCACCACCGGGACAGGGAATTATGGCTACACCTTC